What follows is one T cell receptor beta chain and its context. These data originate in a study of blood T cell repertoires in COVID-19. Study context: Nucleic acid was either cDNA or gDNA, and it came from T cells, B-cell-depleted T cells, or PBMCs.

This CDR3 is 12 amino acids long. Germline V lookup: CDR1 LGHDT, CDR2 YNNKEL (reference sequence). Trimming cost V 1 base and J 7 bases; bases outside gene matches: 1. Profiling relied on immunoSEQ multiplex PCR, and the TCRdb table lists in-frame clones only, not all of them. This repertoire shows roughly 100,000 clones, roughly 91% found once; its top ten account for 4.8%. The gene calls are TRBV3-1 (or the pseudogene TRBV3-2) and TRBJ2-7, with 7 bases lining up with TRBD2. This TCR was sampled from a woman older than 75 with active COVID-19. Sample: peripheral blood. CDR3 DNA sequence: TGTGCCAGCAGCCAAGTGGGGGGGGAGCAGTACTTC. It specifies CASSQVGGEQYF.